The text below deals with one TCR beta chain. Antigen specificity is unknown. The data were taken from a study of graft-versus-host responses after intestinal transplantation. Study summary: After anti-thymocyte globulin induction, recipients took tacrolimus and steroids for around three years.

Study conclusions and caveats: Declining HvG levels early post-transplant were linked to peak circulating GvH clone levels. Clonal ratios of graft-versus-host to host-versus-graft in allografts were high for patients exhibiting graft-donor T cell macrochimerism. GvH clones detected in recipient marrow included some appearing first in ileum or blood.

Method: immunoSEQ multiplex PCR; TCRdb's copy keeps in-frame clones and lacks some. The repertoire holds about 21,000 clones, almost 95% seen once, with 43% in the top ten. The receptor comes from a human patient who received an intestinal transplant, so some T cells may come from the graft donor. This sample comprised PBMCs, obtained around 37 weeks after intestinal transplant.

The CDR3 DNA follows: TGTGCCAGCAGTGAAGCGCCGGTGGGGGAACAGCCCCAGCATTTT. This encodes CASSEAPVGEQPQHF. The chain couples TRBV2 to TRBJ1-5; weak D call: TRBD1 (5 bases). Trimming removed 0 bases from V and 7 bases from J, with 13 bases in between. Per germline, CDR1 SNHLY and CDR2 FYNNEI. The length of the CDR3 is 15 residues.